The sequence of this T cell receptor (beta chain) was determined in a study of blood T cells in healthy people across ages. Study summary: T cells yielded about one barcoded beta molecule per two cells through template switching.

Sample-barcoded 5' priming and a J-beta primer mix drove a second PCR of about 6 to 12 cycles. TCRdb reanalysed the 5' RACE reads using MiXCR and keeps one entry per CDR3 protein. The table has fewer than 1,000,000 distinct CDR3 sequences, about 47% seen once. Each donor supplied roughly 9.2 milliliters of peripheral blood. This CDR3 is built from 15 residues. Germline CDR1 SEHNR, CDR2 FQNEAQ (reference sequence). The V and J ends lost 3 bases and 0 bases, in that order; junction bases with no gene match: 5. J is TRBJ2-7 and V is TRBV7-9; 7 bases are shared with TRBD1. This receptor was taken from a man aged 80 or over in good health. Sequencing was performed on blood. CDR3 nucleotide sequence: TGTGCCAGCAGCTTTGTGGACAGGAGCTCCTACGAGCAGTACTTC. It specifies CASSFVDRSSYEQYF.